The 31 T cell receptor beta chains below were found in one sample sequenced in a study of T-cell reconstitution after alpha-beta-depleted transplantation in children. Unique molecular identifiers were incorporated during preparation of the TCRbeta library. TCRdb ran MiXCR on the PCR reads and lists one entry per CDR3 protein. Among about 980,000 distinct CDR3 sequences listed, about 31% were seen once. The source material was PBMCs, mostly from graft donor cells, sampled 360 days after TCRalphabeta/CD19-depleted stem cell transplant. The receptors originated from a boy younger than two who had a stem cell transplant for SCID, so the T cells may come from the graft donor.

The CDR3 DNA sequence: TGCGCCAGCAGCCCACCTCCGGAGTTGGGCGATATCGAAAAACTGTTTTTT. Translated: CASSPPPELGDIEKLFF. The chain employs TRBV5-1 and TRBJ1-4; D unresolved. The CDR3 is 17 amino acids. Trimming took off 4 bases at V and 8 bases at J, with 24 bases between the two ends. In germline, CDR1 is SGHRS, CDR2 YFSETQ.

This clonotype appeared a few times. The chain uses TRBV20-1 and TRBJ2-3, with 8 positions matching TRBD2. Germline assignment: CDR1 DFQATT and CDR2 SNEGSKA (reference sequence). The CDR3 sequence is 15 residues long. V trimming: 1 base; J trimming: 3 bases; junction bases outside the gene matches: 6. Here the CDR3 DNA reads TGCAGTGCTAGAGGTCCCGGGGGGGCTACAGATACGCAGTATTTT. It encodes CSARGPGGATDTQYF.

This chain connects TRBV20-1 to TRBJ2-2; a possible D gene is TRBD2 (6 bases). The CDR3 contains 16 residues. The germline V gene encodes CDR1 DFQATT and CDR2 SNEGSKA (reference sequence). Trimming took off 1 base at V and 1 base at J, with 13 bases between the two ends. The CDR3, as DNA: TGCAGTGCTAGAGCCCCGGGACTCCAGAACACCGGGGAGCTGTTTTTT. This translates into CSARAPGLQNTGELFF.

This clonotype was recorded a few times. The chain carries TRBV2 and TRBJ2-3; D is unresolved. The CDR3 extends over 14 amino acids. From germline, CDR1 is SNHLY and CDR2 FYNNEI. Trimming cost V 1 base and J 5 bases, with 10 bases left between them. CDR3: CASSEGSWVDTQYF. CDR3 sequence (DNA): TGTGCCAGCAGTGAAGGGTCTTGGGTAGATACGCAGTATTTT.

V is TRBV5-1 and J is TRBJ2-3; D may be TRBD1 (5 bases). Trimming removed 6 bases from V and 1 base from J, with 18 bases in between. Per the germline V gene, CDR1 is SGHRS and CDR2 is YFSETQ. This CDR3 is 16 amino acids long. CDR3 sequence: CASNLLQVVGTDTQYF. The CDR3 coding sequence is TGCGCCAGCAACCTCCTACAGGTGGTGGGCACAGATACGCAGTATTTT.

This clonotype was counted a few times. This rearrangement joins TRBV12-3 or TRBV12-4 to TRBJ1-5; D possibly corresponds to TRBD1 (5 bases). CDR3 length: 14 residues. V was cut by 1 base and J by 3 bases, with 7 bases left in between. CDR3 in DNA: TGTGCCAGCAGTTTAGGCAGGGCCAATCAGCCCCAGCATTTT. Protein: CASSLGRANQPQHF.

This clonotype came up a few times. The chain employs TRBV20-1 and TRBJ1-2, with D unclear. The CDR3 consists of 14 residues. Germline CDR1 is DFQATT and CDR2 is SNEGSKA (reference sequence). Trimming stripped 0 bases from V and 4 bases from J, with 12 bases between. This CDR3 reads CSAREIWEGYGYTF. The CDR3, as DNA: TGCAGTGCTAGAGAAATTTGGGAGGGCTATGGCTACACCTTC.

This clonotype was detected ten times or more. CDR3 nucleotides: TGTGCCAGCAGCTTAGAAGGGTTTGGTATTGAAGATACGCAGTATTTT. Amino acids: CASSLEGFGIEDTQYF. The genes are TRBV7-2 and TRBJ2-3; D is unclear. Germline-derived CDR1 and CDR2 are SGHTA and FQGNSA. The CDR3 sequence is 16 residues long. The V and J ends lost 1 base and 5 bases respectively, with 16 bases between them.

The chain recombines TRBV14 with TRBJ1-2; D unresolved. CDR3 size: 12 residues. Trimming stripped 0 bases from V and 8 bases from J, with 7 bases between. CDR1 is SGHDN, CDR2 FVKESK, per germline. Written as DNA, the CDR3 is TGTGCCAGCAGCCAAGAGAAAAGGGGCTACACCTTC. Its translation is CASSQEKRGYTF. The full variable domain, completed using reference TRBV14 and TRBJ1-2, is EAGVTQFPSHSVIEKGQTVTLRCDPISGHDNLYWYRRVMGKEIKFLLHFVKESKQDESGMPNNRFLAERTGGTYSTLKVQPAELEDSGVYFCASSQEKRGYTFGSGTRLTVV.

This clonotype was seen a handful of times. This chain connects TRBV21-1 to TRBJ1-6. TRBV21-1 is a known pseudogene. The CDR3 is 13 residues long. CDR3 nucleotide sequence: TGTGCCAGCAGCAAATGCTTGGACCACGAGTCCCACTTT. Its translation: CASSKCLDHESHF.

This clonotype occurred a few times. This chain uses TRBV7-8 with TRBJ2-3, with D perhaps TRBD1 or TRBD2 (5 bases each). Germline-derived CDR1 and CDR2 are SGHVS and FQNEAQ. The CDR3 has 15 residues. Deletions cut 10 bases from V and 4 bases from J, with 21 bases between. CDR3 DNA sequence: TGTGCCACCCTCCGGCAGGGAGCCGCGGCAGATACGCAGTATTTT. Protein product: CATLRQGAAADTQYF.

In this sample, this clonotype turned up a few times. This chain joins TRBV25-1 and TRBJ2-5, with D perhaps being TRBD1 or TRBD2 (6 bases each). CDR1 and CDR2 (germline): MGHDK, SYGVNS. V lost 0 bases and J lost 4, with 15 bases in between. The CDR3 is 16 amino acids. The CDR3 here is CASSEYRGPVLETQYF. The CDR3 coding sequence is TGTGCCAGCAGTGAATATCGGGGGCCGGTTCTAGAGACCCAGTACTTC.

A few counts support this clonotype. This chain joins TRBV7-6 and TRBJ2-3, with unresolved D. With 3 bases removed from V and 5 bases from J, the gap between germline ends came to 12 bases. The CDR3 spans 14 residues. Germline V lookup: CDR1 SGHVS, CDR2 FNYEAQ. CDR3: CASSLFAAVDTQYF. The CDR3, as DNA: TGTGCCAGCAGCTTGTTCGCGGCGGTAGATACGCAGTATTTT.

The chain uses TRBV5-6 and TRBJ1-2, with 10 bases that match TRBD1. This CDR3 has 18 residues. CDR1 is SGHDT, CDR2 YYEEEE, per germline. After removal of 2 bases from V and 2 bases from J, the junction contained 12 bases not matched to a gene. The CDR3 sequence is CASSFDPGQGSGNYGYTF. The DNA of the CDR3 is TGTGCCAGCAGCTTTGACCCGGGACAGGGGAGCGGCAACTATGGCTACACCTTC.

Concerning this clonotype itself: This may be a read error: a much more frequent sequence differs by one nucleotide. The chain combines TRBV6-5 with TRBJ2-7, with D tentatively TRBD1 (6 bases). The CDR3 extends over 15 amino acids. Germline V gene sequence: CDR1 MNHEY, CDR2 SVGAGI. This CDR3 reads CAISFLPGQSYEQYF. CDR3 DNA: TGTGCCATCAGTTTCCTCCCGGGACAATCCTACGAGCAGTACTTC.

This clonotype was seen more than once but under ten times. V and J are TRBV20-1 and TRBJ2-5; either TRBD1 or TRBD2 may supply D (5 bases each). V was trimmed by 5 bases and J by 7 bases, leaving 23 bases between them. From germline, CDR1 is DFQATT and CDR2 SNEGSKA (reference sequence). The CDR3 is 15 amino acids. The CDR3 spells CSAWGTGPRYGTQYF. The CDR3 nucleotides are TGCAGTGCTTGGGGGACGGGTCCCCGGTACGGGACCCAGTACTTC.

A few counts support this clonotype. V gene TRBV2 combines with J gene TRBJ2-3, with D possibly being TRBD1 (5 bases). Trimming removed 8 bases from V and 8 bases from J, with 11 bases in between. The CDR3 has 11 residues. Looked up from germline, CDR1 is SNHLY and CDR2 is FYNNEI. CDR3 in DNA: TGTGCCAGCTTGGACACCTTTACGCAGTATTTT. Its protein is CASLDTFTQYF.

This clonotype turned up a few times. CDR3 coding DNA: TGTGCCAGCAGTTTAAGCGAGGTTTGGGGCGGTGAAGCTTTCTTT. Translated: CASSLSEVWGGEAFF. The chain carries TRBV12-3 or TRBV12-4 and TRBJ1-1; possibly TRBD1 for D (5 bases). The CDR3 has 15 amino acids. The V gene lost 2 bases and the J gene lost 7 bases, with 17 bases spanning the gap.

The chain couples TRBV7-9 to TRBJ2-7; D possibly uses TRBD1 or TRBD2 (5 bases each). The V and J ends lost 1 base and 5 bases respectively, with 9 bases between them. Germline V gives CDR1 SEHNR, CDR2 FQNEAQ (reference sequence). The CDR3 consists of 13 residues. The CDR3 DNA reads as TGTGCCAGCAGCTTAGACAGGAGGAACGAGCAGTACTTC. This sequence encodes CASSLDRRNEQYF.

In its sample, this clonotype was seen a few times. This chain links TRBV5-1 with TRBJ2-1; TRBD1 aligns across 8 bases. Unmatched junction bases numbered 5, after V lost 6 bases and J lost 6 bases. Per germline, CDR1 SGHRS and CDR2 YFSETQ. There are 13 residues in the CDR3. For the CDR3, the DNA is TGCGCCAGCACCGACAGGGGTGGCAATGAGCAGTTCTTC. The encoded protein is CASTDRGGNEQFF.

This chain links TRBV3-1 with TRBJ2-5; D remains unclear. Trimming cost V 4 bases and J 2 bases, with 11 bases left between them. Germline-derived CDR1 and CDR2 are LGHDT and YNNKEL (reference sequence). This CDR3 region has 14 residues. The CDR3 here is CASSRPQRQETQYF. The CDR3 DNA sequence: TGTGCCAGCAGCCGCCCCCAGAGGCAAGAGACCCAGTACTTC.

J is TRBJ1-1 and V is TRBV5-1, with a weak D call TRBD1 (5 bases). The CDR3 spans 18 residues. Trimming pared 1 base from V and 5 bases from J, leaving 24 bases between. The germline gives CDR1 SGHRS, CDR2 YFSETQ. The CDR3 DNA reads as TGCGCCAGCAGCTTGTGGGAGGACATCGGGCCGAGGAGGACTGAAGCTTTCTTT. This encodes CASSLWEDIGPRRTEAFF.

V is TRBV10-3 and J is TRBJ2-4, with no clear D. The CDR3 consists of 13 residues. Germline values: CDR1 ENHRY, CDR2 SYGVKD. Trimming pared 3 bases from V and 9 bases from J, leaving 12 bases between. DNA for the CDR3: TGTGCCATCAGTGATAGCCTAGAAGGCATTCAGTACTTC. Translated: CAISDSLEGIQYF.

The J gene is TRBJ2-5, the V gene TRBV5-6, with TRBD1 as a possible D gene (5 bases). CDR1 and CDR2 from the germline V gene are SGHDT and YYEEEE. This CDR3 spans 15 amino acids. Trimming took off 6 bases at V and 4 bases at J, with 19 bases between the two ends. CDR3 loop: CASTSRDRYLETQYF. In nucleotides, the CDR3 is TGTGCCAGCACGTCCCGAGACAGATACTTAGAGACCCAGTACTTC.

This clonotype was detected a few times. The chain is built from TRBV15 and TRBJ2-2; TRBD1 might be the D (6 bases). Trimming stripped 4 bases from V and 5 bases from J, with 11 bases between. The germline CDR1 and CDR2 sequences are LNHNV and YYDKDF (reference sequence). The CDR3 contains 14 residues. In nucleotides, the CDR3 is TGTGCCACCAGCACAGGGACAAGTACCGGGGAGCTGTTTTTT. This sequence encodes CATSTGTSTGELFF.

This clonotype was seen more than once but under ten times. CDR3 nucleotides: TGTGCCATCAGTGAAAAGGGGAACTATGGCTACACCTTC. Protein: CAISEKGNYGYTF. The rearrangement uses TRBV10-3 and TRBJ1-2, with a tentative D call TRBD1 (5 bases). CDR1 ENHRY and CDR2 SYGVKD come from the germline V gene. V was cut by 3 bases and J by 2 bases, with 7 bases left in between. The CDR3 sequence is 13 residues long.

This clonotype was counted only a few times. This rearrangement joins TRBV27 to TRBJ2-3; no clear D. Germline assignment: CDR1 MNHEY and CDR2 SMNVEV (reference sequence). The V end lost 4 bases, the J end lost 1 base, and 12 bases lay between the germline ends. CDR3 length: 15 amino acids. The CDR3 sequence is CASSSHYVGTDTQYF. The CDR3 DNA sequence: TGTGCCAGCAGTTCCCATTACGTCGGCACAGATACGCAGTATTTT.

This clonotype was found a few times. The chain joins TRBV6-5 to TRBJ2-3; a possible D gene is TRBD2 (5 bases). CDR1 is MNHEY and CDR2 is SVGAGI in the germline V gene. This CDR3 has 13 residues. Between the trimmed V and J ends, which lost 4 bases and 2 bases, there was a span of 7 bases. The DNA of the CDR3 is TGTGCCAGCAGTTCCGGGATCACAGATACGCAGTATTTT. Its translation: CASSSGITDTQYF.

This clonotype appeared a few times. The DNA of the CDR3 is TGCAGTGCCACCCCCCTAGCGGGGGGCACAGATACGCAGTATTTT. This translates into CSATPLAGGTDTQYF. The chain links TRBV20-1 to TRBJ2-3, with 10 bases lining up with TRBD2. The germline CDR1 and CDR2 sequences are DFQATT and SNEGSKA (reference sequence). Unmatched junction bases numbered 7, after V lost 6 bases and J lost 1 base. The CDR3 contains 15 residues.

This clonotype has only a few counts. This sequence joins TRBV27 and TRBJ1-1; TRBD1 is a possible D gene (5 bases). This CDR3 is 14 amino acids long. Germline loops: CDR1 MNHEY, CDR2 SMNVEV (reference sequence). Trimming cost V 2 bases and J 4 bases, with 11 bases left between them. The CDR3 sequence is CASSLQSGTTEAFF. As DNA, the CDR3 is TGTGCCAGCAGTTTACAATCGGGGACCACTGAAGCTTTCTTT.

This clonotype was seen a handful of times. The J gene is TRBJ1-5, the V gene TRBV7-9, with a possible D match to TRBD1 (5 bases). Germline V gives CDR1 SEHNR, CDR2 FQNEAQ (reference sequence). The CDR3 totals 13 residues. Deletions cut 3 bases from V and 9 bases from J, with 12 bases between. The CDR3 region is CASSFGGDGPQHF. The CDR3 region has the DNA TGTGCCAGCAGCTTTGGGGGGGATGGGCCCCAGCATTTT.